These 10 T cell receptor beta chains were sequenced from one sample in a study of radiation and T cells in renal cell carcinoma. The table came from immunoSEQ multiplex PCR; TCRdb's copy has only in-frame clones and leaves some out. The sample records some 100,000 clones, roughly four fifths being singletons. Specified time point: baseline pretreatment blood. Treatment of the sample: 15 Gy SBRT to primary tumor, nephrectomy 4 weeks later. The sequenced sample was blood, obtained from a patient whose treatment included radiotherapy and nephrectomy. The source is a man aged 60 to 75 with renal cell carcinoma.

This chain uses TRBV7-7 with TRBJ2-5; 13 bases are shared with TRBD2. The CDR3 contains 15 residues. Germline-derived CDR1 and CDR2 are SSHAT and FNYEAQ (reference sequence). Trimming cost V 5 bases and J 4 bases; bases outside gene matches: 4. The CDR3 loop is CASSHRTSGRETQYF. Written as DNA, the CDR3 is TGTGCCAGCAGCCACCGGACTAGCGGGAGAGAGACCCAGTACTTC.

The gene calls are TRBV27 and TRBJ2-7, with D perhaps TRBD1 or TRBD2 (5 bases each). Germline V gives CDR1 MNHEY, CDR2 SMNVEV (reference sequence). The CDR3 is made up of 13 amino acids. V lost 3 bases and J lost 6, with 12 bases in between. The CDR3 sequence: CASSFGGSGEQYF. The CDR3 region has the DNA TGTGCCAGCAGTTTTGGGGGTTCCGGCGAGCAGTACTTC.

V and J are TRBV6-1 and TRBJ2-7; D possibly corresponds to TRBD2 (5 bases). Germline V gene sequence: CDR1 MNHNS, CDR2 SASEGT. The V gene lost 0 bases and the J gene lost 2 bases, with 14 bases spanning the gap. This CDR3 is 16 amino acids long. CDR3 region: CASSEARVPSPYEQYF. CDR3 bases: TGTGCCAGCAGTGAAGCGCGGGTCCCCAGTCCCTACGAGCAGTACTTC.

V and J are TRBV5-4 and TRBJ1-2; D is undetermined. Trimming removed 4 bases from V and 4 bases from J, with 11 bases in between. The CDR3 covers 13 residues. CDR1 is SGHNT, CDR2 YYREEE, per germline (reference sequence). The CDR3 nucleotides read TGTGCCAGCAGCCTTCGCGGAGGCTATGGCTACACCTTC. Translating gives CASSLRGGYGYTF.

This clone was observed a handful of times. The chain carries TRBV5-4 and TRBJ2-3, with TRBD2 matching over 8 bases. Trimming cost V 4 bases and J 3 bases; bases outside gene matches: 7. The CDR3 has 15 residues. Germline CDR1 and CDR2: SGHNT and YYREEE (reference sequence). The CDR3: CASSPAGGRTDTQYF. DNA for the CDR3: TGTGCCAGCAGCCCGGCGGGGGGCAGGACAGATACGCAGTATTTT.

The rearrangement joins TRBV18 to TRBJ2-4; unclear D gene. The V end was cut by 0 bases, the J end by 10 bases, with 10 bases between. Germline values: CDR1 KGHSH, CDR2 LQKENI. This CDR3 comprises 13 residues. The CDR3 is CASSPPFPIIQYF. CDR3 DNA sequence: TGTGCCAGCTCACCACCCTTCCCTATTATTCAGTACTTC.

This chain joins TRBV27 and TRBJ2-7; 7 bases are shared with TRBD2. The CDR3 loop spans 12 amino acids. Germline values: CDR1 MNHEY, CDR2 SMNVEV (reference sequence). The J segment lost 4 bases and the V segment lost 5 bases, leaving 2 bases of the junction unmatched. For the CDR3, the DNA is TGTGCCAGCAGTAAGGGAGGGTACGAGCAGTACTTC. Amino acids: CASSKGGYEQYF.

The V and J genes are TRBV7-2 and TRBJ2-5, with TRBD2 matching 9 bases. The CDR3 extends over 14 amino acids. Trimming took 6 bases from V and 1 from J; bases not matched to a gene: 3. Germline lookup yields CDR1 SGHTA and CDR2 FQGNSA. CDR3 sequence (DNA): TGTGCCAGCAGAGAGGGACTAGCCCAAGAGACCCAGTACTTC. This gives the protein CASREGLAQETQYF.

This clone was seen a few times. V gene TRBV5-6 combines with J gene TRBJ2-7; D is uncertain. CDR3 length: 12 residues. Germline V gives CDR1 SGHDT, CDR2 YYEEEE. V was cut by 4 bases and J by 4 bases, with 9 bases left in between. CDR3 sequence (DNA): TGTGCCAGCAGCGGAGACGGGTACGAGCAGTACTTC. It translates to CASSGDGYEQYF.

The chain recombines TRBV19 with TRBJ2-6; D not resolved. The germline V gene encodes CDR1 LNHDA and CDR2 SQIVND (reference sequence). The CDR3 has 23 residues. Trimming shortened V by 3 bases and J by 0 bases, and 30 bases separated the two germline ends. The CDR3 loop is CASSMIRAVGFTQFSSGANVLTF. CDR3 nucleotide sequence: TGTGCCAGTAGTATGATTCGGGCGGTAGGGTTTACTCAGTTCTCCTCTGGGGCCAACGTCCTGACTTTC.